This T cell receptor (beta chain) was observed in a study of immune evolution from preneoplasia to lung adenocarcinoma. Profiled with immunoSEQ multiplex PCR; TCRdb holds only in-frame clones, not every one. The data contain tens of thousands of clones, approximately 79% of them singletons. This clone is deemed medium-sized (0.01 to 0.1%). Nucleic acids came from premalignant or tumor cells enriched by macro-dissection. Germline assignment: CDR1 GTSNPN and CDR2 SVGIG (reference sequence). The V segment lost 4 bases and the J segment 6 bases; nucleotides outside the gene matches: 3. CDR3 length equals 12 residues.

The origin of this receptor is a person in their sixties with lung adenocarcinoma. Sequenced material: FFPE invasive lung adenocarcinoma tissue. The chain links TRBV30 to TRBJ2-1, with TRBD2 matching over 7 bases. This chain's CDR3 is CAWTWGGNEQFF. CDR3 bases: TGTGCCTGGACATGGGGGGGCAATGAGCAGTTCTTC.